Sequencing of this TCR beta chain was carried out in a study of tumor-infiltrating lymphocytes in oesophageal squamous cell carcinoma. There are 16 residues in the CDR3. Germline V gives CDR1 MNHEY, CDR2 SMNVEV (reference sequence). The junction had 15 bases not matched to a gene; V was cut back by 3 bases and J by 11 bases. In TCRdb, the PCR reads were re-called with MiXCR into one record per CDR3 protein. Among 10,000 to 14,000 distinct CDR3 sequences listed, less than 70% were seen once. The source is a male donor with esophageal squamous cell carcinoma. Sequencing was performed on esophageal tumor tissue. The chain is built from TRBV27 and TRBJ2-5, with TRBD2 matching over 10 bases. CDR3 DNA: TGTGCCAGCAGTTTTCAGACTAGCGGGCTCTACAATGAGCAGTACTTC. The encoded protein is CASSFQTSGLYNEQYF.